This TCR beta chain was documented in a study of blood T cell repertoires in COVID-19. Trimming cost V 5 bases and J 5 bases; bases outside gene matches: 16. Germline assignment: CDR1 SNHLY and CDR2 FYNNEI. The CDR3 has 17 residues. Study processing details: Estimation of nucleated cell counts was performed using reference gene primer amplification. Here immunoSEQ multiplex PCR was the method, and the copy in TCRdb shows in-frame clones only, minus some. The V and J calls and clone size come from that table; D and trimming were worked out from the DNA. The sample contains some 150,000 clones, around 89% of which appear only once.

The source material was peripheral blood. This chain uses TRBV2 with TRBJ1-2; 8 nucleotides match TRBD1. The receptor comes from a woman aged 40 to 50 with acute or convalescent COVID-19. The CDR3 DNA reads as TGTGCCAGCAGTCACTCGTCGGGACAGGAAGACCAATATGGCTACACCTTC. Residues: CASSHSSGQEDQYGYTF.